This T cell receptor (beta chain) was profiled in a study of cytomegalovirus exposure and HLA in healthy donors. Study observations and caveats: According to reports, the classifier identified cytomegalovirus status with high specificity and sensitivity.

Libraries were prepared by immunoSEQ multiplex PCR; TCRdb keeps only in-frame clonotypes and omits some of them. The sample lists about 180,000 clones; about 85% were seen once. Concerning this clone itself: The antigen remains unidentified. Distinct nucleotide sequences in the sample also encode this CDR3.

CDR1 is MDHEN and CDR2 is SYDVKM in the germline V gene. V lost 5 bases, J lost 1 base, and 8 bases lay in between. The CDR3 contains 13 residues. Sequencing was carried out using PBMCs. The rearrangement links TRBV28 to TRBJ1-1; D ambiguous. The clonotype comes from a young man in good health and CMV-seropositive. The CDR3 nucleotides read TGTGCCAGCAGTCCGCCAGGGAACACTGAAGCTTTCTTT. Translated, it gives CASSPPGNTEAFF.